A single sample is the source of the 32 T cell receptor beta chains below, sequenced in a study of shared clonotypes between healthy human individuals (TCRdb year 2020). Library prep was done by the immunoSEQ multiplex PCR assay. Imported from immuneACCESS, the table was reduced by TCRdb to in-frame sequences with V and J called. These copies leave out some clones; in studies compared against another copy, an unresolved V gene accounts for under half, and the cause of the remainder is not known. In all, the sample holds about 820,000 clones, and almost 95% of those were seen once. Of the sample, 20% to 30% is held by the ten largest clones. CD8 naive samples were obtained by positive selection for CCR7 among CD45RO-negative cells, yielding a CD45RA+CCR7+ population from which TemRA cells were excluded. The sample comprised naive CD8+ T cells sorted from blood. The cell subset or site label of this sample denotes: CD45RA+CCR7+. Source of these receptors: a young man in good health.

In DNA form, the CDR3 reads TGCGCCAGCAGCCCGACTAGCGGGATCTACGAGCAGTACTTC. Amino acids: CASSPTSGIYEQYF. The rearrangement uses TRBV10-2 and TRBJ2-7; TRBD2 agrees at 11 bases. Germline assignment: CDR1 WSHSY and CDR2 SAAADI. The CDR3 has 14 residues. The V segment lost 6 bases and the J segment 3 bases; nucleotides outside the gene matches: 4.

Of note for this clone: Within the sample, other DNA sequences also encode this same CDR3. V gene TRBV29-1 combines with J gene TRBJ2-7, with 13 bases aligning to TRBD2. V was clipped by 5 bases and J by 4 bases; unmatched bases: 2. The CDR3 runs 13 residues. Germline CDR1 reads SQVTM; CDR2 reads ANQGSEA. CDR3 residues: CSVRLAGGYEQYF. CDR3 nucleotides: TGCAGCGTTCGACTAGCGGGAGGTTACGAGCAGTACTTC.

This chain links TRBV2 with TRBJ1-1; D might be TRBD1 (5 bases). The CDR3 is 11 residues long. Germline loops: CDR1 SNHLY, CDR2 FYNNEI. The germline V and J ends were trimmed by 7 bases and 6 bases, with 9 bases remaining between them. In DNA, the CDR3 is TGTGCCAGCATGGGGGTCGCTGAAGCTTTCTTT. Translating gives CASMGVAEAFF.

DNA of the CDR3: TGCGCCAGCAGCCATGCCGTGGGTACTACGAACGAGCAGTACTTC. Translated: CASSHAVGTTNEQYF. This chain uses TRBV4-3 with TRBJ2-7; D is unresolved. The CDR3 has 15 residues. Germline V gives CDR1 LGHNA, CDR2 YSLEER. With 3 bases removed from V and 5 bases from J, the gap between germline ends came to 17 bases.

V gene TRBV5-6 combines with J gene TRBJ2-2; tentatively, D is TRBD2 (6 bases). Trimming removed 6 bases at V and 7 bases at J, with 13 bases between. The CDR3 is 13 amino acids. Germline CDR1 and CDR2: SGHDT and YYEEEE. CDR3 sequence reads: CASNLVDYGELFF. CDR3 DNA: TGTGCCAGCAACCTTGTGGACTACGGGGAGCTGTTTTTT.

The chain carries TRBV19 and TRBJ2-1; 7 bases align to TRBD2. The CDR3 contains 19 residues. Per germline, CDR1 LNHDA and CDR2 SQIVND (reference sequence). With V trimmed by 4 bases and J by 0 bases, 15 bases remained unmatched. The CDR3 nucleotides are TGTGCCAGTAGTACCACTCCCACTAGCGTTGAGAGCTCCTACAATGAGCAGTTCTTC. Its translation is CASSTTPTSVESSYNEQFF.

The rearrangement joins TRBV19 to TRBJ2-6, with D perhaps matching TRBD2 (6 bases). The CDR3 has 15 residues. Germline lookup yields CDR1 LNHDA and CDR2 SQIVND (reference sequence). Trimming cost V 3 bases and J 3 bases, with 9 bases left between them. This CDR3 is CASSMPGSGANVLTF. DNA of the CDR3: TGTGCCAGTAGTATGCCCGGGAGTGGGGCCAACGTCCTGACTTTC.

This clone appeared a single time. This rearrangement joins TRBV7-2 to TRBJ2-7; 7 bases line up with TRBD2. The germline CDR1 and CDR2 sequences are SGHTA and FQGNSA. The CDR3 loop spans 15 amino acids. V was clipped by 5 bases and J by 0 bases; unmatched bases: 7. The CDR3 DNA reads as TGTGCCAGCAGCACCGGGACTACCTACTCCTACGAGCAGTACTTC. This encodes CASSTGTTYSYEQYF. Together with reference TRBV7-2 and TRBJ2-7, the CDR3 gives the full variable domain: GAGVSQSPSNKVTEKGKDVELRCDPISGHTALYWYRQSLGQGLEFLIYFQGNSAPDKSGLPSDRFSAERTGGSVSTLTIQRTQQEDSAVYLCASSTGTTYSYEQYFGPGTRLTVT.

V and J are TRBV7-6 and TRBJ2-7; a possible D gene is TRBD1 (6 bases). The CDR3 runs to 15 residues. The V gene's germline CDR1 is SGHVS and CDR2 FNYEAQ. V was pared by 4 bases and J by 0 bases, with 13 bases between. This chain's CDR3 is CASSSRDTSSYEQYF. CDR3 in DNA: TGTGCCAGCAGCTCCCGGGACACGAGCTCCTACGAGCAGTACTTC.

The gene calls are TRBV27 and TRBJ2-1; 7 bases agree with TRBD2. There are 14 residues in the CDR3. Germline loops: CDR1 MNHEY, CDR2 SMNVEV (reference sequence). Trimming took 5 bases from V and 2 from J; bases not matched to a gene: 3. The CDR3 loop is CASSLAETYNEQFF. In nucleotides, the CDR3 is TGTGCCAGCAGTCTAGCGGAAACCTACAATGAGCAGTTCTTC.

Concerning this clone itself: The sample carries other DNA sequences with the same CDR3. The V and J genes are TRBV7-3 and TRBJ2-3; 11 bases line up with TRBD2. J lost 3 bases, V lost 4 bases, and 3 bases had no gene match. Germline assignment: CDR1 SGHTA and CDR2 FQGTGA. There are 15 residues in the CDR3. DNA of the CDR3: TGTGCCAGCAGCTCCGGGACTAGCGGAACAGATACGCAGTATTTT. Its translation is CASSSGTSGTDTQYF. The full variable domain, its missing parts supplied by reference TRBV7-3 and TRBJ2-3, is GAGVSQTPSNKVTEKGKYVELRCDPISGHTALYWYRQSLGQGPEFLIYFQGTGAADDSGLPNDRFFAVRPEGSVSTLKIQRTERGDSAVYLCASSSGTSGTDTQYFGPGTRLTVL.

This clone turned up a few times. The CDR3 spells CASSAQKDTQYF. The CDR3 coding sequence is TGTGCCAGCAGCGCCCAGAAGGATACGCAGTATTTT. V and J are TRBV7-2 and TRBJ2-3; the D is unclear. There are 12 residues in the CDR3. Per germline, CDR1 SGHTA and CDR2 FQGNSA. Trimming cost V 5 bases and J 6 bases, with 9 bases left between them.

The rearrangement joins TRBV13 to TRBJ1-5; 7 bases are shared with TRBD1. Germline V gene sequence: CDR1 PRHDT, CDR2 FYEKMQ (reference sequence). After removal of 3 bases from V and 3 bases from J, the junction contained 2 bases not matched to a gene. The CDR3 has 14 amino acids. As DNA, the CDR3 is TGTGCCAGCAGCTTGGGACAGTACAATCAGCCCCAGCATTTT. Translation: CASSLGQYNQPQHF. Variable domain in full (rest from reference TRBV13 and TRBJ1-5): AAGVIQSPRHLIKEKRETATLKCYPIPRHDTVYWYQQGPGQDPQFLISFYEKMQSDKGSIPDRFSAQQFSDYHSELNMSSLELGDSALYFCASSLGQYNQPQHFGDGTRLSIL.

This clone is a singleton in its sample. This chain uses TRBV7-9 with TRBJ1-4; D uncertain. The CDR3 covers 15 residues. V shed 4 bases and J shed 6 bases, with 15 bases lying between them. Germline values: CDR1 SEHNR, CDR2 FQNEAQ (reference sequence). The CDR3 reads CASSSDPGRHEKLFF. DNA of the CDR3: TGTGCCAGCAGCTCTGACCCGGGAAGACATGAAAAACTGTTTTTT.

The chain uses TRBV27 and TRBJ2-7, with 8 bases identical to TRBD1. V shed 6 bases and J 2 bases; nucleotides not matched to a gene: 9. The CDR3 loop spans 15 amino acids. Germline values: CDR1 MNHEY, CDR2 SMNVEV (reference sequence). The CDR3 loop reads CASSPGQGGPYEQYF. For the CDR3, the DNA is TGTGCCAGCAGCCCCGGACAGGGTGGCCCCTACGAGCAGTACTTC.

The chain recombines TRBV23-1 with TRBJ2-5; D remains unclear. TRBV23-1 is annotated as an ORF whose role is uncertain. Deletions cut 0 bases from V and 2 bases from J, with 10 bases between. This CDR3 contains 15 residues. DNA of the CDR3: TGCGCCAGCAGTCAATCCTGCCTAGTTCAAGAGACCCAGTACTTC. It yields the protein CASSQSCLVQETQYF.

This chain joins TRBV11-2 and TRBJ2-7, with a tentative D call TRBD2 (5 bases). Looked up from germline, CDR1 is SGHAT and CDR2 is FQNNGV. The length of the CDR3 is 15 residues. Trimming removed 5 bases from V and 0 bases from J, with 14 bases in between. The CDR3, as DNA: TGTGCCAGCAGCCCTGGGGAGAGCCCCTCCTACGAGCAGTACTTC. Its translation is CASSPGESPSYEQYF. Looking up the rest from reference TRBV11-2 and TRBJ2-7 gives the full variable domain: EAGVAQSPRYKIIEKRQSVAFWCNPISGHATLYWYQQILGQGPKLLIQFQNNGVVDDSQLPKDRFSAERLKGVDSTLKIQPAKLEDSAVYLCASSPGESPSYEQYFGPGTRLTVT.

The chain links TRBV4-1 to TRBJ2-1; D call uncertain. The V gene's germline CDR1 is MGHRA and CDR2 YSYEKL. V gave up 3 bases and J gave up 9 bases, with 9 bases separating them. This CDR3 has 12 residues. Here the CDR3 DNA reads TGCGCCAGCAGCCATTCATCAGTTGAGCAGTTCTTC. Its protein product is CASSHSSVEQFF.

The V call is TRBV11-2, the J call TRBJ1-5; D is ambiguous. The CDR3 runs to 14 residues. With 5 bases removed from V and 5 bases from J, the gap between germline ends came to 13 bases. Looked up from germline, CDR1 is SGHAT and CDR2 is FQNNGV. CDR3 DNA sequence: TGTGCCAGCAGCCCCGTCACGGTGGATCAGCCCCAGCATTTT. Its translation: CASSPVTVDQPQHF.

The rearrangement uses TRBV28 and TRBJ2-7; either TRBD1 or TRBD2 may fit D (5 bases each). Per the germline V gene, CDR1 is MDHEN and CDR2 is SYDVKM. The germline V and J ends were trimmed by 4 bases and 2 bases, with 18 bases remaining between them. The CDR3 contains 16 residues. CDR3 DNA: TGTGCCAGCAGTTCCAATGGACGGAGAGGGGCCTACGAGCAGTACTTC. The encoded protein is CASSSNGRRGAYEQYF.

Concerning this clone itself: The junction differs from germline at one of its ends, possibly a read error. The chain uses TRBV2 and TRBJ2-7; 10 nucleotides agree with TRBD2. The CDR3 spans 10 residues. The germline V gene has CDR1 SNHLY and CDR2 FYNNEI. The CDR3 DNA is TGTGCCAGCAGTGGGGGGACTAGCGTCTTC. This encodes CASSGGTSVF.

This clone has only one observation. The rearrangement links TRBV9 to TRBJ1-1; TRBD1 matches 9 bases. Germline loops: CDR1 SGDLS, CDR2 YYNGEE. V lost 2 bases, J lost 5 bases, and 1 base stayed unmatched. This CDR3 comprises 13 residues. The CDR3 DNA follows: TGTGCCAGCAGCGTGACAGGGGGGACTGAAGCTTTCTTT. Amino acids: CASSVTGGTEAFF.

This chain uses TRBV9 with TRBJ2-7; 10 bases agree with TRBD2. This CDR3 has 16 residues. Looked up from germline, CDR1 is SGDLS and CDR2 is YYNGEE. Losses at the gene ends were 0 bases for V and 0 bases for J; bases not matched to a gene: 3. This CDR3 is CASSVGLAGHSYEQYF. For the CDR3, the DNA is TGTGCCAGCAGCGTAGGACTAGCGGGCCACTCCTACGAGCAGTACTTC. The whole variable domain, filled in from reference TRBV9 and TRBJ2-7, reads DSGVTQTPKHLITATGQRVTLRCSPRSGDLSVYWYQQSLDQGLQFLIQYYNGEERAKGNILERFSAQQFPDLHSELNLSSLELGDSALYFCASSVGLAGHSYEQYFGPGTRLTVT.

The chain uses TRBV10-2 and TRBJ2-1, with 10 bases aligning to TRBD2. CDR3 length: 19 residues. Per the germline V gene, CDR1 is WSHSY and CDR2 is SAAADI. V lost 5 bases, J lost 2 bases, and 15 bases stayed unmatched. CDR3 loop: CASSSLAGAGPITYNEQFF. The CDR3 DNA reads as TGCGCCAGCAGTTCTCTAGCGGGAGCCGGACCTATTACCTACAATGAGCAGTTCTTC.

CDR3 loop: CASSARTDPPYEQYF. The CDR3 bases are TGTGCCAGCAGCGCCCGGACCGACCCCCCCTACGAGCAGTACTTC. The chain uses TRBV7-9 and TRBJ2-7; D not resolved. V lost 5 bases, J lost 2 bases, and 16 bases lay in between. CDR1 and CDR2 (germline): SEHNR, FQNEAQ (reference sequence). The CDR3 is 15 residues long.

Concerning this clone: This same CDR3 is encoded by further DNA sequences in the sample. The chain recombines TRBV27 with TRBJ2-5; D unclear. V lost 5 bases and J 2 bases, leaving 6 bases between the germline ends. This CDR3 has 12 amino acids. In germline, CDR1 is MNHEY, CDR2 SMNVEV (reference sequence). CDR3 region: CASSRPQETQYF. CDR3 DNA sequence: TGTGCCAGCAGTAGGCCACAAGAGACCCAGTACTTC.

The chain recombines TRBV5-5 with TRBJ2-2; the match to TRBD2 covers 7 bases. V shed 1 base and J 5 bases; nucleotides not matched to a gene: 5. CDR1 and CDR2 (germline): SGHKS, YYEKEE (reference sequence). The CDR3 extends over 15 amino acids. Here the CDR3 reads CASSLQTSWTGELFF. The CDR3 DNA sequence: TGTGCCAGCAGCTTGCAGACTAGCTGGACCGGGGAGCTGTTTTTT. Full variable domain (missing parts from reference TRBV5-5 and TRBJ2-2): DAGVTQSPTHLIKTRGQQVTLRCSPISGHKSVSWYQQVLGQGPQFIFQYYEKEERGRGNFPDRFSARQFPNYSSELNVNALLLGDSALYLCASSLQTSWTGELFFGEGSRLTVL.

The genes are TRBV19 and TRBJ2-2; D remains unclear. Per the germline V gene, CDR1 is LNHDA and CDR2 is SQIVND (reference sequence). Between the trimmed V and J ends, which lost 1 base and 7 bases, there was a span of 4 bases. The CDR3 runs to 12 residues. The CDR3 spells CASSIVDGELFF. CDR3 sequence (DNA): TGTGCCAGTAGTATAGTTGACGGGGAGCTGTTTTTT.

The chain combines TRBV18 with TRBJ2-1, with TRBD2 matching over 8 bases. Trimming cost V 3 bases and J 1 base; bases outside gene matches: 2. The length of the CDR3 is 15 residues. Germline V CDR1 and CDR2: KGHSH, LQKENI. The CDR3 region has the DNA TGTGCCAGCTCACCGCCTAGCGGGTCCTACAATGAGCAGTTCTTC. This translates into CASSPPSGSYNEQFF.

CDR3 in DNA: TGCAGTGCTGGGGCGTACGGTACGCAGTATTTT. Translation gives CSAGAYGTQYF. This chain uses TRBV20-1 with TRBJ2-3; a weak D match, TRBD1 (5 bases). Trimming shortened V by 5 bases and J by 8 bases, and 11 bases separated the two germline ends. The CDR3 runs to 11 residues. The V gene's germline CDR1 is DFQATT and CDR2 SNEGSKA (reference sequence).

CDR3 nucleotide sequence: TGTGCCAGCACCCCAACCGGACCCAGCGATGAGCAGTTCTTC. Translation: CASTPTGPSDEQFF. The rearrangement uses TRBV7-3 and TRBJ2-1, with D uncertain. CDR1 and CDR2 from the germline V gene are SGHTA and FQGTGA. Trimming removed 7 bases from V and 8 bases from J, with 18 bases in between. The CDR3 runs 14 residues.

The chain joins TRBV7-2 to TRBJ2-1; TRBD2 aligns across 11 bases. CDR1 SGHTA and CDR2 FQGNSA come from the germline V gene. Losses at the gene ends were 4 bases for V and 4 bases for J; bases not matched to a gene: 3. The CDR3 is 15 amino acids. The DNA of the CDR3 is TGTGCCAGCAGCTCGGGACTAGCGGTATACAATGAGCAGTTCTTC. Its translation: CASSSGLAVYNEQFF.